This T cell receptor beta chain was recorded in a study of cytomegalovirus exposure and HLA in healthy donors. The V gene's germline CDR1 is SEHNR and CDR2 FQNEAQ (reference sequence). The CDR3 covers 18 residues. V trimming: 0 bases; J trimming: 5 bases; junction bases outside the gene matches: 11. The primer mix had 60 Vbeta and 13 Jbeta primers. Authors' processing steps: As a later analysis found, there were around 86 million unique TCR beta chains, of which roughly 11 million were shared. Assay: immunoSEQ multiplex PCR; the TCRdb copy retains only in-frame clones and omits some. The V and J calls and clone size come from that table; D and trimming were worked out from the DNA. In the table there are tens of thousands of clones, roughly 81% of which are singletons.

This clonotype was sampled from a man aged 30-40 years in good health and CMV-seronegative. The gene calls are TRBV7-9 and TRBJ2-1, with TRBD2 matching 9 bases. The sample taken for sequencing was PBMCs. CDR3 DNA sequence: TGTGCCAGCAGCTTAGCTCGGGTCACGGGACTAGCAAACAATGAGCAGTTCTTC. Amino acid sequence: CASSLARVTGLANNEQFF.